One and the same sample provided the 10 T cell receptor beta chains below, sequenced in a study of response to subunit inactivated influenza vaccine. TCRdb reprocessed the RT-PCR reads with MiXCR, giving one entry per CDR3 protein. The sample has hundreds of thousands of distinct CDR3 sequences, just over 20% seen once. The sequences come from PBMCs from blood, collected 21 months after vaccination. The receptors here all came from a man in his fifties or sixties who received an inactivated influenza vaccine.

This clonotype was counted once. This chain links TRBV20-1 with TRBJ2-4, with D perhaps TRBD1 or TRBD2 (5 bases each). This CDR3 contains 12 residues. Deletions cut 7 bases from V and 3 bases from J, with 10 bases between. Looked up from germline, CDR1 is DFQATT and CDR2 is SNEGSKA (reference sequence). CDR3 nucleotide sequence: TGCAGTGGGCAGGGAGTCAAAAACATTCAGTACTTC. Translating it yields CSGQGVKNIQYF.

CDR3 sequence reads: CASSYSGNSPLHF. CDR3 DNA: TGTGCCAGCAGTTACTCTGGTAATTCACCCCTCCACTTT. The chain carries TRBV6-5 and TRBJ1-6; no reliable D call. Germline CDR1 and CDR2: MNHEY and SVGAGI. Trimming shortened V by 0 bases and J by 6 bases, and 3 bases separated the two germline ends. This CDR3 has 13 residues.

The genes are TRBV5-5 and TRBJ2-1; a weak D match, TRBD1 (5 bases). CDR1 is SGHKS, CDR2 YYEKEE, per germline (reference sequence). The length of the CDR3 is 12 residues. V lost 0 bases and J lost 13, with 11 bases in between. The CDR3: CASSLAGDSQFF. The DNA of the CDR3 is TGTGCCAGCAGCTTGGCAGGAGACAGTCAGTTCTTC.

The chain links TRBV20-1 to TRBJ1-5; D not certain. The germline V gene has CDR1 DFQATT and CDR2 SNEGSKA (reference sequence). CDR3 length: 12 residues. V was cut by 7 bases and J by 5 bases, with 12 bases left in between. CDR3 sequence (DNA): TGCAGTGTGGGTTCAGGTGATCAGCCCCAGCATTTT. It specifies CSVGSGDQPQHF.

The chain recombines TRBV10-3 with TRBJ2-2; TRBD2 matches 7 bases. After removal of 10 bases from V and 0 bases from J, the junction contained 14 bases not matched to a gene. CDR3 length equals 17 residues. Germline V CDR1 and CDR2: ENHRY, SYGVKD. The chain's CDR3 is CATVSMGLPTNTGELFF. In DNA form, the CDR3 reads TGTGCCACCGTCTCCATGGGACTACCTACGAACACCGGGGAGCTGTTTTTT.

Only a few counts were recorded for this clonotype. This chain connects TRBV9 to TRBJ2-3; the match to TRBD2 covers 13 bases. The germline V gene has CDR1 SGDLS and CDR2 YYNGEE. V lost 4 bases, J lost 6 bases, and 17 bases stayed unmatched. This CDR3 region has 19 residues. The CDR3 DNA follows: TGTGCCAGCAGCTCCGGGGTATGGACTAGCGGGAGAAGTGCGGATACGCAGTATTTT. The encoded protein is CASSSGVWTSGRSADTQYF.

This clonotype was seen a handful of times. V gene TRBV29-1 combines with J gene TRBJ2-5; 9 positions match TRBD2. J was trimmed by 4 bases and V by 6 bases; bases with no gene match: 6. CDR1 and CDR2 from the germline V gene are SQVTM and ANQGSEA. The length of the CDR3 is 13 residues. In nucleotides, the CDR3 is TGCAGCGTCCGCCCGGGACTAGCAGAGACCCAGTACTTC. This translates into CSVRPGLAETQYF.

V gene TRBV2 combines with J gene TRBJ1-3; D gene ambiguous. The CDR3 spans 18 residues. Deletions cut 1 base from V and 1 base from J, with 17 bases between. Germline V CDR1 and CDR2: SNHLY, FYNNEI. CDR3 in DNA: TGTGCCAGCAGTGAAGATTTGGGCTCCAAGCTGTCTGGAAACACCATATATTTT. It codes for CASSEDLGSKLSGNTIYF.

In its sample, this clonotype was seen many times. The rearrangement links TRBV5-1 to TRBJ2-1; TRBD2 might be the D (5 bases). CDR3 size: 12 residues. Germline loops: CDR1 SGHRS, CDR2 YFSETQ. V was cut by 2 bases and J by 8 bases, with 8 bases left in between. The CDR3 reads CASSFPGDEQFF. CDR3 sequence (DNA): TGCGCCAGCAGCTTCCCCGGGGATGAGCAGTTCTTC.

This clonotype has more than one count but fewer than ten. This sequence joins TRBV27 and TRBJ2-3; D remains unclear. Per germline, CDR1 MNHEY and CDR2 SMNVEV (reference sequence). Trimming cost V 7 bases and J 4 bases, with 12 bases left between them. The CDR3 has 13 residues. CDR3 protein: CASTTVLSDTQYF. The CDR3 DNA reads TGTGCCAGCACCACCGTTTTATCAGATACGCAGTATTTT.